This T cell receptor beta chain was documented in a study of cytomegalovirus exposure and HLA in healthy donors. Study-level information: The same platform as the 650 to 700 first-cohort repertoires was used for the 130 or so validation repertoires, a later analysis reported.

Details on this clone: Its antigen is unknown. Within the sample, other DNA sequences also encode this same CDR3.

Broader study findings: Specific recognition of CMV antigens was confirmed in vitro for a few chains (all CMV-associated). Rarity marked most TCR sequences, yet some public TCRs occurred in many donors. The authors listed around 150 TCR beta chains as cytomegalovirus-associated.

Germline CDR1 is SSHAT and CDR2 is FNYEAQ (reference sequence). The ends lost 5 bases at V and 3 bases at J; junction bases unmatched: 3. The CDR3 is made up of 13 amino acids. Produced via immunoSEQ multiplex PCR; TCRdb's table is partial and in-frame only. Of around 260,000 clones listed, 90% are singletons. This chain uses TRBV7-7 with TRBJ2-7, with TRBD1 matching 8 bases. Material for sequencing was PBMCs. This clonotype was obtained from a woman aged 25 to 39 in good health and CMV-seronegative. CDR3: CASSPGQGYEQYF. DNA of the CDR3: TGTGCCAGCAGCCCAGGACAGGGCTACGAGCAGTACTTC.